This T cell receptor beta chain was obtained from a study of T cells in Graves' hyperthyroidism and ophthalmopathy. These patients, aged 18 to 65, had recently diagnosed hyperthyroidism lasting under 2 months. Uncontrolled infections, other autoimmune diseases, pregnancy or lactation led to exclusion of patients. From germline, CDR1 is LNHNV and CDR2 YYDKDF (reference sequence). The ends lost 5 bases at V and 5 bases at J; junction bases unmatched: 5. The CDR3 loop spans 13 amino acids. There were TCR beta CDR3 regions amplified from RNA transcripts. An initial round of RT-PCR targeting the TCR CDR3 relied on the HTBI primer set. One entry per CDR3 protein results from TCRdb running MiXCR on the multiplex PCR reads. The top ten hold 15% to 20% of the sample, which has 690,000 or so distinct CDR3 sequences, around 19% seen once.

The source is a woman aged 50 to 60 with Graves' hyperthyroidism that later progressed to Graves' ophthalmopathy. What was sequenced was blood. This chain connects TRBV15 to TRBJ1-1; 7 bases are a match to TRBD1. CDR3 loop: CATSYAQGTEAFF. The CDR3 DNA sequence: TGTGCCACCAGCTATGCACAGGGGACTGAAGCTTTCTTT.